This TCR beta chain was documented in a study of blood T cells in healthy people across ages (dated by TCRdb to the mid-2010s). Describing the broader study: In model experiments, template switching captured roughly one uniquely barcoded TCR beta cDNA molecule for every two T cells. Age-related changes in TCR beta repertoire diversity were measured in the study by deep sequencing normalized with unique cDNA molecular identifiers. The donors were divided into four age groups: young (average around 15 years), middle-aged (roughly 42), aged (about 62) and long-lived (about 80). To avoid experimental bias, donors of different ages were randomly spread across the sequencing lanes. Using the same blood draw, the study looked at two additional independent replicas of 1 million unique cDNA reads for two donors, one aged 18 to 30 and the other aged 80 or older. What the work shows at the level of the full study, not this receptor alone: The long-lived group showed more naive CD4+ T cells, fewer expanded clones and increased TCR diversity than the aged group, suggesting age selection. Conclusive comparison of naive and antigen-experienced compartments was prevented by the profiling of bulk unsorted PBMCs. Because the CMV infection status of the donors was unknown, age-related changes in expanded clonotypes may potentially have been confounded. As age increased, observed TCR beta diversity per million T cells dropped in a roughly linear way, and a significant reduction was already evident by age about 36. Estimates of total diversity from one million sequenced T cells were regarded as lower bounds and underestimates. A strong correlation was found between observed TCR beta diversity and the percentage of naive T cells measured by flow cytometry.

Donors were roughly 40 systemically healthy Caucasian individuals from Russia aged 6 to 90 years. Each donor gave about 9.8 milliliters of peripheral blood, drawn into EDTA-treated Vacutainer tubes. PBMCs were isolated by Ficoll-Paque density-gradient centrifugation, with at least 6 million obtained per sample. Trizol reagent was used to extract total RNA from PBMCs, with at least 6 micrograms per sample. Naive CD45RAhigh/CD27high T cell percentages were measured by flow cytometry on a PBMC aliquot from every donor. Library preparation used 5' RACE. The sequencer listed for this sample is Illumina HiSeq 2500. A second roughly 6 to 11 cycle PCR used a sample-barcoded 5' primer and a J-beta primer mix. A template-switch 5' adaptor carrying 12 random nucleotides introduced a unique molecular identifier onto each TCR beta cDNA molecule. Each sample yielded at least 3 million CDR3-containing paired-end reads. All of the RNA was converted into first-strand cDNA using the Mint cDNA synthesis kit, with a TRBC-specific oligonucleotide serving as the primer. Following uracil-DNA glycosylase treatment, all cDNA underwent a first 18-cycle PCR with the universal primers M1SS and BC2_uni_R. Concerning the study's data processing: Each sample was normalized by randomly selecting 1 million high-quality reads, each carrying a distinct molecular identifier. Instead of being binned into consensus sequences, reads with shared molecular identifiers were discarded. MiTCR, run with a Q25 quality threshold and the strictest error-elimination algorithm, handled CDR3 identification, clonotype clustering and error correction. Lower-bound total TCR beta diversity was estimated with a nonparametric unseen species model using Euler transformation. The public reads were run again by TCRdb, first through fastp at Q25 and then through MiXCR, and only productive beta chains were kept. Rows are combined by CDR3 protein, so each entry shows the most common genes and DNA. V and J calls and clone size were set by TCRdb, not the authors. The sample includes about 670,000 distinct CDR3 sequences, with approximately 40% observed a single time. In total, the top ten clones hold approximately 29% of the sample.

With regard to this clonotype: The antigen it recognizes is unknown. No base quality information exists; no much larger clone differs at one position.

The V end loses 4 bases and the J end loses 5 bases, and a stretch of 10 bases separates them. The CDR3 runs 13 residues from the cysteine to the phenylalanine. Of the read, only the CDR3 DNA is kept; its 39 bases are in frame from base 1. Per the germline V gene, SGHTA is the CDR1 and FQGNSA is the CDR2. Sequenced sample: blood. This sequence was found in an older man in good health. The chain is assembled from TRBV7-2 and TRBJ2-3, with the D gene too uncertain to name. The DNA is as follows: TGTGCCAGCAGCTCGAGTGGTATAGATACGCAGTATTTT. The resulting protein is CASSSSGIDTQYF.